Listed below are T cell receptor beta chains from one sample, sequenced in a study of regulatory T cells in long-lasting Graves disease. TCRdb reprocessed the multiplex PCR reads with MiXCR, giving one entry per CDR3 protein. The sample has 400,000 to 500,000 distinct CDR3 sequences; around 13% are singletons. The data were also submitted as part of a second study, on T cells in Graves' hyperthyroidism and ophthalmopathy.

Sequenced material: peripheral blood mononuclear cells (PBMCs), taken at new diagnosis, from a patient treated with antithyroid drugs. The receptor source for this set is a woman between 50 and 59 years old with Graves disease. Both conserved end residues are trimmed from each CDR3. Size is omitted from some rows. Given values are once, few, many or a class for expanded clones.

abundance	v_gene	j_gene	CDR3aa
few	TRBV7-2	TRBJ1-1	ASSLESGDRETEAF
many	TRBV2	TRBJ2-2	ASTPGLADTGELF
many	TRBV12-3/TRBV12-4	TRBJ2-2	ASSGLAGAGELF
-	TRBV5-1	TRBJ2-1	ASSLLGLAGDNEQF
-	TRBV7-9	TRBJ2-1	ASSLVRGSSSYNEQF
many	TRBV6-1	TRBJ1-1	ASSIRERGTTEAF
few	TRBV28	TRBJ2-6	ASGLNVLGANVLT
-	TRBV28	TRBJ2-7	ASSFFSSGAYEQY
many	TRBV30	TRBJ2-7	AWSVDSISYEQY
many	TRBV30	TRBJ2-5	AWSVGLARETQY
-	TRBV5-4	TRBJ1-2	ASSLSQTNGYGYT
few	TRBV6-2/TRBV6-3	TRBJ2-1	ASSSPTEGSYNEQF
many	TRBV28	TRBJ2-1	ASTQAHNEQF
many	TRBV12-3/TRBV12-4	TRBJ1-2	ASSLGLWRNDYGYT
many	TRBV5-1	TRBJ2-7	ASSLDPGQSYEQY
once	TRBV20-1	TRBJ2-3	SAMKVTAVTDTQY
many	TRBV6-1	TRBJ2-1	ASSLRTSVQTEQF
many	TRBV11-2	TRBJ2-7	ASSLEIPSGQLSYEQY
-	TRBV6-2/TRBV6-3	TRBJ1-2	ASRGAGTGNFVYGYT
few	TRBV9	TRBJ2-1	ASSPPSSPAQF
-	TRBV3-1	TRBJ2-1	ASSQEGQGPFGAMEQF
few	TRBV7-9	TRBJ1-3	ATKWGFSGNTIY
many	TRBV9	TRBJ2-7	ASSPQPGRRYEQY
many	TRBV20-1	TRBJ2-3	SASLFGLAGEWADTQY
many	TRBV11-2	TRBJ2-7	ASSPGATYEQY
few	TRBV19	TRBJ2-7	ASRAGTPTYEQY
many	TRBV27	TRBJ2-5	ASSLLAAEGTQY
many	TRBV27	TRBJ2-7	ASGPRQDSIHEQY
-	TRBV30	TRBJ1-1	ARSVLEARSAIRAF
many	TRBV2	TRBJ2-5	ASSGTVLETQY
few	TRBV6-2/TRBV6-3	TRBJ1-5	ARINQPQH
-	TRBV14	TRBJ1-1	ASSQDPRGSTGRSTEAF
-	TRBV7-9	TRBJ1-1	ASSPLTSVNTEAF
-	TRBV19	TRBJ2-1	ASSTSGNSYNEQF
many	TRBV3-1	TRBJ2-3	ASSQGVNTQY
few	TRBV7-6	TRBJ1-1	ASSSPGQNTEAF
many	TRBV7-9	TRBJ2-1	ASRPGLAGVRGYNEQF
many	TRBV5-5	TRBJ2-7	ASSLSNDRYEQY
-	TRBV18	TRBJ1-6	ASSTAGDPNSPLH
many	TRBV11-2	TRBJ1-1	ASTLTGGQEAF
many	TRBV3-1	TRBJ2-7	ASSQVSRGSYEQY
-	TRBV20-1	TRBJ2-2	SARDQPVTGELF
-	TRBV10-3	TRBJ2-7	AISEARVDYEQY
many	TRBV2	TRBJ2-5	ASRNIAAQETQY
few	TRBV28	TRBJ1-2	ASSVTGDRYGYT
many	TRBV6-1	TRBJ2-3	ASEQDTDTQY
many	TRBV7-2	TRBJ2-2	ASSPRGGRGTGELF
-	TRBV6-2/TRBV6-3	TRBJ2-1	ASGLAGAGEQF
many	TRBV30	TRBJ2-3	AQTVGTDTQY
many	TRBV7-9	TRBJ2-3	ASSLVSGRAADTQY
many	TRBV30	TRBJ2-1	AWRGDYNEQF
few	TRBV7-9	TRBJ2-1	ASRPGRLSREQF
few	TRBV7-9	TRBJ2-7	ASSSDRGSDEQY